This is a list of T cell receptor beta chains from one sample in a study of CD8 T cells in Susac syndrome. One entry per CDR3 protein results from TCRdb running MiXCR on the immunoSEQ multiplex PCR reads. The sample contains 200,000 to 250,000 distinct CDR3 sequences, about 94% of which appear only once. The sample comprised CD4+ T cells from PBMCs. The source of these receptors is a human donor with Susac syndrome. Both conserved end residues are part of each CDR3. D genes are given only for firm matches. Expanded clones are given a class, and other clones once, few, many or no size at all.

>TRBJ2-3|TRBV13|.|.
CASSLGVPGDTQYF
TGTGCCAGCAGCTTAGGAGTGCCCGGAGATACGCAGTATTTT
>TRBJ1-6|TRBV30|.|.
CAWSDQAEPLHF
TGTGCCTGGAGTGATCAGGCGGAACCCCTCCACTTT
>TRBJ1-5|TRBV18|once|.
CASSPPSGGNQPQHF
TGTGCCAGCTCACCACCTTCGGGGGGCAATCAGCCCCAGCATTTT
>TRBJ1-3|TRBV7-9|.|.
CASSSSGGGSGNTIYF
TGTGCCAGCTCCTCGTCGGGGGGTGGCTCTGGAAACACCATATATTTT
>TRBJ2-7|TRBV5-1|.|TRBD1
CASSPAGTGPYEQYF
TGCGCCAGCAGCCCTGCCGGGACAGGTCCCTACGAGCAGTACTTC
>TRBJ2-5|TRBV25-1|.|TRBD2
CASSPRTSQSRYF
TGTGCCAGCAGTCCCCGGACTAGTCAGTCCCGGTACTTC
>TRBJ1-1|TRBV5-1|.|.
CASSLGGERGEAFF
TGCGCCAGCAGCTTGGGAGGGGAGAGGGGTGAAGCTTTCTTT
>TRBJ2-5|TRBV25-1|.|.
CASSDRTGFSETQYF
TGTGCCAGCAGTGACCGGACGGGGTTCTCAGAGACCCAGTACTTC
>TRBJ1-2|TRBV5-1|.|.
CASSLTGTSYGYTF
TGCGCCAGCAGCTTAACAGGCACTTCTTATGGCTACACCTTC
>TRBJ2-3|TRBV20-1|.|.
CSASQRGNTPGVLGTDTQYF
TGCAGTGCGTCGCAACGCGGCAATACCCCGGGGGTACTGGGCACAGATACGCAGTATTTT
>TRBJ2-3|TRBV7-2|.|TRBD2
CASSRTPGLAGDTQYF
TGTGCCAGCAGCCGAACCCCGGGACTAGCTGGAGATACGCAGTATTTT
>TRBJ2-4|TRBV29-1|.|.
CSVLGFDAKNIQYF
TGCAGCGTCCTGGGGTTTGACGCCAAAAACATTCAGTACTTC
>TRBJ1-3|TRBV12-3/TRBV12-4|.|.
CASQQGGNTIYF
TGTGCCAGCCAGCAGGGAGGAAACACCATATATTTT
>TRBJ1-5|TRBV25-1|.|.
CASSDEGEGNQPQHF
TGTGCCAGCAGTGACGAGGGAGAGGGCAATCAGCCCCAGCATTTT
>TRBJ1-2|TRBV12-3/TRBV12-4|.|.
CASSSDSRLGGGYTF
TGTGCCAGCAGTTCGGACAGCCGACTAGGGGGGGGCTACACCTTC
>TRBJ1-1|TRBV27|.|.
CASSSSDRANTEAFF
TGTGCCAGCAGTTCCTCGGACCGGGCGAACACTGAAGCTTTCTTT
>TRBJ1-2|TRBV11-3|.|.
CASSFGQTGYTF
TGTGCCAGCAGCTTTGGGCAGACCGGCTACACCTTC
>TRBJ1-2|TRBV7-2|.|TRBD1
CASGQGHHTF
TGTGCCAGCGGACAGGGGCACCACACCTTC
>TRBJ2-1|TRBV6-5|.|TRBD1
CASSLDRGHVGNEQFF
TGTGCCAGCAGTTTGGACAGGGGGCATGTCGGGAATGAGCAGTTCTTC
>TRBJ2-3|TRBV3-1|.|.
CASSQQDRTDTQYF
TGTGCCAGCAGCCAACAAGACCGCACAGATACGCAGTATTTT
>TRBJ2-2|TRBV5-1|.|.
CASSYRDSNTGELFF
TGCGCCAGCAGCTACCGGGACTCGAACACCGGGGAGCTGTTTTTT
>TRBJ1-6|TRBV5-1|once|.
CASSLDTQRGSPLHF
TGCGCCAGCAGCTTGGACACCCAGAGGGGTTCACCCCTCCACTTT
>TRBJ1-5|TRBV7-8|.|TRBD1
CASSRTGHNQPQHF
TGTGCCAGCAGCCGGACAGGACATAATCAGCCCCAGCATTTT
>TRBJ2-7|TRBV20-1|.|TRBD2
CSARAGGDEQYF
TGCAGTGCGAGAGCGGGGGGGGACGAGCAGTACTTC
>TRBJ2-5|TRBV3-1|.|TRBD2
CASSQLAGLNQETQYF
TGTGCCAGCAGCCAACTAGCGGGCCTAAACCAAGAGACCCAGTACTTC
>TRBJ1-2|TRBV30|.|.
CAWSVGQGYGYTF
TGTGCCTGGAGTGTAGGCCAGGGCTATGGCTACACCTTC
>TRBJ1-1|TRBV10-1|.|.
CASNKDSQTEAFF
TGCGCCAGCAATAAGGACAGCCAGACTGAAGCTTTCTTT
>TRBJ2-3|TRBV10-3|.|.
CAISGTSGVDTQYF
TGTGCCATCAGTGGGACTTCGGGGGTAGATACGCAGTATTTT
>TRBJ2-5|TRBV7-3|.|.
CASTYIPGGQETQYF
TGTGCCAGCACCTACATCCCAGGAGGCCAAGAGACCCAGTACTTC
>TRBJ2-7|TRBV3-1|.|TRBD2
CASSPSAGVYEQYF
TGTGCCAGCAGCCCTTCAGCGGGAGTCTACGAGCAGTACTTC
>TRBJ2-5|TRBV12-3/TRBV12-4|once|.
CASSLPRTKKTQYF
TGTGCCAGCAGCTTACCTCGGACCAAGAAGACCCAGTACTTC
>TRBJ2-1|TRBV30|once|.
CAWSVNFGNEQFF
TGTGCCTGGAGTGTTAACTTCGGCAATGAGCAGTTCTTC
>TRBJ1-1|TRBV6-5|.|.
CASSYGVMNTEAFF
TGTGCCAGCAGTTACGGGGTCATGAACACTGAAGCTTTCTTT
>TRBJ2-5|TRBV18|.|.
CASSPPMNPQETQYF
TGTGCCAGCTCACCACCTATGAACCCCCAAGAGACCCAGTACTTC
>TRBJ1-1|TRBV6-1|.|TRBD1
CAAGREDRGFDTEAFF
TGTGCCGCCGGCCGTGAGGACAGGGGGTTCGACACTGAAGCTTTCTTT
>TRBJ2-7|TRBV9|.|TRBD1
CASSGTGGAPGEQYF
TGTGCCAGCAGCGGTACAGGGGGCGCCCCGGGCGAGCAGTACTTC
>TRBJ2-1|TRBV30|.|.
CAWTASPVHEQFF
TGTGCCTGGACCGCCTCGCCGGTCCATGAGCAGTTCTTC
>TRBJ2-2|TRBV6-2/TRBV6-3|.|TRBD2
CASSPQAGGPHTGELFF
TGTGCCAGCAGTCCCCAAGCGGGGGGGCCCCACACCGGGGAGCTGTTTTTT
>TRBJ2-5|TRBV4-3|.|TRBD2
CASSRRPGLAGVNQETQYF
TGCGCCAGCAGCCGGCGACCGGGACTAGCGGGGGTTAACCAAGAGACCCAGTACTTC
>TRBJ2-7|TRBV3-1|.|TRBD1
CASSQGATGGYEQYF
TGTGCCAGCAGCCAAGGTGCGACAGGGGGCTACGAGCAGTACTTC
>TRBJ1-2|TRBV9|.|.
CASSVDPYGYTF
TGTGCCAGCAGCGTAGATCCTTATGGCTACACCTTC
>TRBJ2-1|TRBV28|once|TRBD2
CASSSVYSGGTYNEQFF
TGTGCCAGCAGTTCCGTCTATAGCGGGGGCACCTACAATGAGCAGTTCTTC
>TRBJ1-1|TRBV20-1|.|TRBD1
CSARHRGRDTEAFF
TGCAGTGCTAGACACAGGGGTAGAGACACTGAAGCTTTCTTT
>TRBJ2-5|TRBV20-1|.|TRBD2
CSARGASGGRETQYF
TGCAGTGCTAGAGGGGCTAGCGGGGGACGAGAGACCCAGTACTTC
>TRBJ2-3|TRBV6-2/TRBV6-3|.|TRBD2
CASAGGSDTQYF
TGTGCCAGCGCGGGGGGTTCGGATACGCAGTATTTT